This TCR beta chain was sequenced in a study of vaccination effects on CD4 cells after COVID-19. For the study at large: Wells containing two million PBMC each were cultured with roughly 10 IU/ml IL-2 and about 10 ug/ml peptides.

Germline CDR1 reads SGDLS; CDR2 reads YYNGEE. The CDR3 has 13 residues. V was clipped by 3 bases and J by 4 bases; unmatched bases: 0. As to this clone: Its antigen is as yet unknown.

Culturing for more than eight days preceded CD4+ T cell isolation. It was two doses of either the BNT162b2 or mRNA-1273 vaccine that participants received. The repertoire was sequenced with immunoSEQ multiplex PCR; TCRdb's copy has only in-frame clones and lacks some. Of 60,000 to 80,000 clones listed, 70% to 75% are singletons. Study-wide findings and caveats: In the late period after vaccination, infection- and vaccine-induced clones contracted markedly.

This TCR was recovered from a human donor who received a COVID-19 vaccine. This specimen consisted of CD4+ T cells from PBMCs cultured without peptide, obtained after COVID-19 vaccination. The rearrangement uses TRBV9 and TRBJ1-1, with TRBD1 matching over 10 bases. CDR3 region: CASSGQGATEAFF. For the CDR3, the DNA is TGTGCCAGCAGCGGACAGGGGGCCACTGAAGCTTTCTTT.